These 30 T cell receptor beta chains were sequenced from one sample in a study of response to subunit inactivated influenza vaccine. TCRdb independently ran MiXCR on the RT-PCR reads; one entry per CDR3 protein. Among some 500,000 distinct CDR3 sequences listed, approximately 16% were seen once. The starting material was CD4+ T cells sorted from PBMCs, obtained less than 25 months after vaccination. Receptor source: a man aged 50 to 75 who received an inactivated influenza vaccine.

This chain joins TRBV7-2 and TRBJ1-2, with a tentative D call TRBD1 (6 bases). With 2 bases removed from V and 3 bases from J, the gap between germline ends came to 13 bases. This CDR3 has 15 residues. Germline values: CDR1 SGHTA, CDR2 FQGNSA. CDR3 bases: TGTGCCAGCAGCTTAACCGGGGGCGGTCACTATGGCTACACCTTC. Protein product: CASSLTGGGHYGYTF. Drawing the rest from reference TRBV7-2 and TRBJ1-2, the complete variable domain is GAGVSQSPSNKVTEKGKDVELRCDPISGHTALYWYRQSLGQGLEFLIYFQGNSAPDKSGLPSDRFSAERTGGSVSTLTIQRTQQEDSAVYLCASSLTGGGHYGYTFGSGTRLTVV.

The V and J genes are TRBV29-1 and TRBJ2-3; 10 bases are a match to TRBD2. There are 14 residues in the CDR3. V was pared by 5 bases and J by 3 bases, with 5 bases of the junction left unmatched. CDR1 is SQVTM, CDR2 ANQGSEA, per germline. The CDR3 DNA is TGCAGCGTTTCACCGGGACTAGCGACAGATACGCAGTATTTT. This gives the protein CSVSPGLATDTQYF.

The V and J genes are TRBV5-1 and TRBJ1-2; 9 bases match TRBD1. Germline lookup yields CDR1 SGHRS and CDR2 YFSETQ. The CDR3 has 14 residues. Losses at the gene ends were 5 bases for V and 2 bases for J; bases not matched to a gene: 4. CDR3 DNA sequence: TGCGCCAGCAGGGCCACAGGGGGCAACTATGGCTACACCTTC. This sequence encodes CASRATGGNYGYTF. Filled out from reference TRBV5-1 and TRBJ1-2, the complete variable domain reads KAGVTQTPRYLIKTRGQQVTLSCSPISGHRSVSWYQQTPGQGLQFLFEYFSETQRNKGNFPGRFSGRQFSNSRSEMNVSTLELGDSALYLCASRATGGNYGYTFGSGTRLTVV.

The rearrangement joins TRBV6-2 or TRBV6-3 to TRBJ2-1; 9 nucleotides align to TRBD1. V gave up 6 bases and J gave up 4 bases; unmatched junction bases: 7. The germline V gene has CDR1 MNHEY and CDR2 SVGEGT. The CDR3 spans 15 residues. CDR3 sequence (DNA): TGTGCCAGCAGGACCTCCGGGACAGGGTACAATGAGCAGTTCTTC. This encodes CASRTSGTGYNEQFF.

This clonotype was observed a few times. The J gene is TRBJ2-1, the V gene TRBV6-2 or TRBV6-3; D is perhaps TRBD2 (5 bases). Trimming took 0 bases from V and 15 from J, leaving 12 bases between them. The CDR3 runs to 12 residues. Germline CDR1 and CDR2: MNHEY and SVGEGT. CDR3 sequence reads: CASSYSLALSFF. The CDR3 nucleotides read TGTGCCAGCAGTTACTCCCTAGCCCTATCGTTCTTC.

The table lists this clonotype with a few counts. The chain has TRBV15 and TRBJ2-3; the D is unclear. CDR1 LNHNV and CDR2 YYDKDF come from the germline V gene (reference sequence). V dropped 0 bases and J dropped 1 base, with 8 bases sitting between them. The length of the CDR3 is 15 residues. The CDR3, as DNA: TGTGCCACCAGCAGAGACCCCCGGGGCACAGATACGCAGTATTTT. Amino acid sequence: CATSRDPRGTDTQYF. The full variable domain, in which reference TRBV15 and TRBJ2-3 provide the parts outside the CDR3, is DAMVIQNPRYQVTQFGKPVTLSCSQTLNHNVMYWYQQKSSQAPKLLFHYYDKDFNNEADTPDNFQSRRPNTSFCFLDIRSPGLGDTAMYLCATSRDPRGTDTQYFGPGTRLTVL.

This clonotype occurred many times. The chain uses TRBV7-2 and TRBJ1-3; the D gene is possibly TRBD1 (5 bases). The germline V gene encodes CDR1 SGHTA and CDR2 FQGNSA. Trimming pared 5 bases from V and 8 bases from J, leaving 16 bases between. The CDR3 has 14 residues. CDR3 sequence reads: CASSRGSGLYTIYF. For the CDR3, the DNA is TGTGCCAGCAGCCGTGGGTCGGGGCTGTACACCATATATTTT.

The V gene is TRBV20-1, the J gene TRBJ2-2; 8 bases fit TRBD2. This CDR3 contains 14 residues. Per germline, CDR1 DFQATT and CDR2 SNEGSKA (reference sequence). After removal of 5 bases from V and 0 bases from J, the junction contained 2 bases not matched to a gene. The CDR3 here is CSAGTRANTGELFF. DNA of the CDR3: TGCAGTGCTGGGACTAGAGCGAACACCGGGGAGCTGTTTTTT.

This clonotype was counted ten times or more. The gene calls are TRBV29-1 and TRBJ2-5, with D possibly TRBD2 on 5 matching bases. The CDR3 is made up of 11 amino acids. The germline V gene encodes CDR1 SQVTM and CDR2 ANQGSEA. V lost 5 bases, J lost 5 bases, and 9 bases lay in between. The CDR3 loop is CSVQPGETQYF. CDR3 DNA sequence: TGCAGCGTTCAGCCGGGGGAGACCCAGTACTTC.

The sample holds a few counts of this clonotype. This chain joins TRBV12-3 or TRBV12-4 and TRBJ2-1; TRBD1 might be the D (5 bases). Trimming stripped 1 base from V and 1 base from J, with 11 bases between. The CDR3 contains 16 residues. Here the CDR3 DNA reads TGTGCCAGCAGTTTAGTTATCCAGGGATCCTACAATGAGCAGTTCTTC. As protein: CASSLVIQGSYNEQFF.

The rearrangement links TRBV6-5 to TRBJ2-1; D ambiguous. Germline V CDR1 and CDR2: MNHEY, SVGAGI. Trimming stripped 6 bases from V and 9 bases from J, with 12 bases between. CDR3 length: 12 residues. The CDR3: CASSAVRSEQFF. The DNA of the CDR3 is TGTGCCAGCAGCGCCGTCAGGAGTGAGCAGTTCTTC.

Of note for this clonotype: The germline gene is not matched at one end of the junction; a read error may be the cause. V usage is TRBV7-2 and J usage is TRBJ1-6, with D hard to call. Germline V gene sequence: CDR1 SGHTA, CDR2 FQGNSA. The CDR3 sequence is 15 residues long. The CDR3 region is CASSLFAVNKSPLHF. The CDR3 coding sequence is TGTGCCAGCAGCTTATTCGCGGTTAATAAGTCACCCCTCCACTTT.

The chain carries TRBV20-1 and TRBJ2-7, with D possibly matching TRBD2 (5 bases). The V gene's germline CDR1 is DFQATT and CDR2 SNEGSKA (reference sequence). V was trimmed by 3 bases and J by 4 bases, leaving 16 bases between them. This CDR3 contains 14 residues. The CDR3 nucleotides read TGCAGTGCTAGTATGTGGGATCGAGGGTACGAGCAGTACTTC. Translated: CSASMWDRGYEQYF.

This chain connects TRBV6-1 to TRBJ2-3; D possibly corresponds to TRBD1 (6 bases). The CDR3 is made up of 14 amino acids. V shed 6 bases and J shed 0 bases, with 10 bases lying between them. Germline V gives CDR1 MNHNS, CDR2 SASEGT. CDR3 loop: CASRLDRSTDTQYF. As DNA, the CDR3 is TGTGCCAGCAGACTGGACAGAAGCACAGATACGCAGTATTTT.

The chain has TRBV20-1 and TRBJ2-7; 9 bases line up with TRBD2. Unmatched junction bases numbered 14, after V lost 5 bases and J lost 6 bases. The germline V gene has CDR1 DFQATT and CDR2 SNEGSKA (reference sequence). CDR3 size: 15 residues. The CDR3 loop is CSAGRGLAGDREQYF. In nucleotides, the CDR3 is TGCAGTGCTGGGAGGGGTTTAGCGGGAGATCGCGAGCAGTACTTC.

The CDR3 loop reads CASSPMEYLYGYTF. The CDR3 DNA is TGTGCCAGCTCACCAATGGAGTACCTCTATGGCTACACCTTC. The chain joins TRBV18 to TRBJ1-2; no definite D call. V lost 2 bases, J lost 4 bases, and 11 bases lay in between. Germline assignment: CDR1 KGHSH and CDR2 LQKENI. The CDR3 is made up of 14 amino acids.

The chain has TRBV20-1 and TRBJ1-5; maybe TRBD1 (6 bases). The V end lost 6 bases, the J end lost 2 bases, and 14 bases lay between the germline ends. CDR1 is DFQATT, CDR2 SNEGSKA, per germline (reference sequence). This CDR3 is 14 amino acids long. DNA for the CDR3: TGCAGTGCCCTCCCGGGGGCGGGCAATCAGCCCCAGCATTTT. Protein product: CSALPGAGNQPQHF.

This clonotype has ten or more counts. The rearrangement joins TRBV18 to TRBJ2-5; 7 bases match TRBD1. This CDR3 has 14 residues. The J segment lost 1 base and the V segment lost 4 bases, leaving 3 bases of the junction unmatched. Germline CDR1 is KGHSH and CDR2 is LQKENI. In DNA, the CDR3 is TGTGCCAGCTCACGAGACAGGGTCCAAGAGACCCAGTACTTC. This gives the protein CASSRDRVQETQYF.

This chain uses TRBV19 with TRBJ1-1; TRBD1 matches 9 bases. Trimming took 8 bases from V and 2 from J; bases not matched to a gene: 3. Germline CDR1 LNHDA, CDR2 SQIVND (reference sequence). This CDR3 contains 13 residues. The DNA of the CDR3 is TGTGCCAGTGCGGGACAGGGAAACACTGAAGCTTTCTTT. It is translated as CASAGQGNTEAFF.

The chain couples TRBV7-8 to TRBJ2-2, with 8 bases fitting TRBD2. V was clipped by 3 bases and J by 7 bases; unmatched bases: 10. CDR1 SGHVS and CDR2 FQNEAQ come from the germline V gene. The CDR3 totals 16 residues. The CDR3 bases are TGTGCCAGCAGCTTGAGTAGCGGGATCGTGGGCGGGGAGCTGTTTTTT. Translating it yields CASSLSSGIVGGELFF.

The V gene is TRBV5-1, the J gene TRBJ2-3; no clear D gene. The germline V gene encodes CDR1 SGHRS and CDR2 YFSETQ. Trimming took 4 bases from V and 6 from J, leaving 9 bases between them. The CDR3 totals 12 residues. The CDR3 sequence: CASSRDGDTQYF. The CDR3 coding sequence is TGCGCCAGCAGCCGCGACGGGGATACGCAGTATTTT.

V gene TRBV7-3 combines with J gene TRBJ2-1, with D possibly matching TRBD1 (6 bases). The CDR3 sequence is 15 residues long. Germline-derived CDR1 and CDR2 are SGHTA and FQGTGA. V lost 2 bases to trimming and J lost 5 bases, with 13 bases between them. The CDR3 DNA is TGTGCCAGCAGCTTACGCGGTGGGACACACAATGAGCAGTTCTTC. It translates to CASSLRGGTHNEQFF.

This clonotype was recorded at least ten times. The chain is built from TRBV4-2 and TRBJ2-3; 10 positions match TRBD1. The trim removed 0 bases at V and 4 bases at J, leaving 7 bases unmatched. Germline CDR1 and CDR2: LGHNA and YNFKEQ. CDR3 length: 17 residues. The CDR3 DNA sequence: TGTGCCAGCAGCCAAGATCTAGGGGACAGGGGTGCAGATACGCAGTATTTT. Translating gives CASSQDLGDRGADTQYF.

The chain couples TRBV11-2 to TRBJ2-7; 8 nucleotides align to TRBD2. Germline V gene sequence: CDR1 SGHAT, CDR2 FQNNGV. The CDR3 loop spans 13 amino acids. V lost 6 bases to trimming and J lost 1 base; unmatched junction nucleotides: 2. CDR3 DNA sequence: TGTGCCAGCAGGGGACTAGGGTCCTACGAGCAGTACTTC. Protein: CASRGLGSYEQYF. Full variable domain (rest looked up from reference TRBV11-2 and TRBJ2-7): EAGVAQSPRYKIIEKRQSVAFWCNPISGHATLYWYQQILGQGPKLLIQFQNNGVVDDSQLPKDRFSAERLKGVDSTLKIQPAKLEDSAVYLCASRGLGSYEQYFGPGTRLTVT.

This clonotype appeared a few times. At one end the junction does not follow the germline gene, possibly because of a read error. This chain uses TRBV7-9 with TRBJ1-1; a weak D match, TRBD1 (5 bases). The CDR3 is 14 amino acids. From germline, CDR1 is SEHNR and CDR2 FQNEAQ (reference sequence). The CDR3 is CASSLGDLGAEAFF. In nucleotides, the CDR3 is TGTGCCAGCAGCTTAGGGGATCTCGGGGCTGAGGCTTTCTTT.

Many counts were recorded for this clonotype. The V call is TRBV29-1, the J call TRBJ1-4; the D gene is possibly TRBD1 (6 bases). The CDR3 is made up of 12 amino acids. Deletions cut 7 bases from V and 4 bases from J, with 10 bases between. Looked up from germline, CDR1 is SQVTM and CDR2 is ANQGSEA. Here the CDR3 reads CSAWDNNEKLFF. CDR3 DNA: TGCAGCGCCTGGGACAATAATGAAAAACTGTTTTTT.

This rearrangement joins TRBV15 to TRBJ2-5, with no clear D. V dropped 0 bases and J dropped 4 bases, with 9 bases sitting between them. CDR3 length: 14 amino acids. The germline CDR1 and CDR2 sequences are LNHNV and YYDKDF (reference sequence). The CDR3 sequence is CATSRDLVPETQYF. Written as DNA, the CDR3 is TGTGCCACCAGCAGAGATTTGGTCCCAGAGACCCAGTACTTC.

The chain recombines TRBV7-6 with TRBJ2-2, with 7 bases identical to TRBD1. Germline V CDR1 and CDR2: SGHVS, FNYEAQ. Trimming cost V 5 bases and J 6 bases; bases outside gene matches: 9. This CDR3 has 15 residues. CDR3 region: CASSPFLGQSGELFF. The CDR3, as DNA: TGTGCCAGCAGCCCATTCTTGGGACAGTCCGGGGAGCTGTTTTTT.

The CDR3 DNA follows: TGTGCCAGCAGCCGTGACAGGGGGTGGGATACGCAGTATTTT. Amino acid sequence: CASSRDRGWDTQYF. V and J are TRBV9 and TRBJ2-3, with TRBD1 matching over 9 bases. CDR3 length: 14 amino acids. Germline lookup yields CDR1 SGDLS and CDR2 YYNGEE. Trimming took 4 bases from V and 6 from J; bases not matched to a gene: 6.

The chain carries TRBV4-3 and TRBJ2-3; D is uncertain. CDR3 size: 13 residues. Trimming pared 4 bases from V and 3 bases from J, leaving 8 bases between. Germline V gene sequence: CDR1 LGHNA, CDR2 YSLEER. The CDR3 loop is CASSRGITDTQYF. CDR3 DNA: TGCGCCAGCAGCCGAGGCATTACAGATACGCAGTATTTT.